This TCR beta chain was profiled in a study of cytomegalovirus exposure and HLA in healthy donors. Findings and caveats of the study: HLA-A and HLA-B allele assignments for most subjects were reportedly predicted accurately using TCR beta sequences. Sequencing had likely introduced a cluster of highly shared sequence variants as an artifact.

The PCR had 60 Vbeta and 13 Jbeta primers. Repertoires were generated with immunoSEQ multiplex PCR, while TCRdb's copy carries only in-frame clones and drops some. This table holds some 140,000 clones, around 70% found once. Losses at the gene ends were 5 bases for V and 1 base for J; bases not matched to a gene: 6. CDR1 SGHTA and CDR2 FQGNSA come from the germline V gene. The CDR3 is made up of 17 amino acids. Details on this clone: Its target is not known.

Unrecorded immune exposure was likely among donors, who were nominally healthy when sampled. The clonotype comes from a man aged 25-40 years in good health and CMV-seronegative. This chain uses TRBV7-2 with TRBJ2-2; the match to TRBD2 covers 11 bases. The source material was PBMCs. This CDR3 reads CASSTTSGAVNTGELFF. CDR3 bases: TGTGCCAGCAGCACGACTAGCGGGGCCGTGAACACCGGGGAGCTGTTTTTT.